This T cell receptor beta chain derives from a study of human T cells and chemical hapten exposure (dated by TCRdb to the early 2020s). About the full investigation: The libraries were sequenced as a pool, and the TCR yield per sample differed mostly because of small variations in library volumes within the pool. For every blood RNA sample, sequencing covered both the TCR alpha and TCR beta chains. This study followed changes in the peripheral blood TCR repertoire in vivo during primary and secondary sensitization of alopecia patients to the hapten diphenylcyclopropenone (DPC).

Points the paper makes about the study in general: DPC sensitization did not change how many TCRs were above 1 in 1000 frequency, and no evidence was found of alterations in global repertoire structure. After repeated subsampling, the strength of the expansion versus patch-test correlation and the threshold at which it became significant changed.

The V end loses 0 bases and the J end loses 1 base, and a stretch of 5 bases separates them. The CDR3 has 13 amino acids, counting the end cysteine and phenylalanine. Of all the DNA, just the CDR3 is kept, 39 bases in frame from base 1. The germline V gene specifies SGHRS as CDR1 and YFSETQ as CDR2. Interpreted using the paper, the time point label stands for: healthy volunteer bleed at 6 weeks. Total RNA was isolated from unfractionated whole blood collected in Tempus Blood RNA tubes. Five or six healthy volunteers were used as TCR sequencing controls and were bled at day 0, 2 weeks and 6 weeks. The library was produced with RACE. Sequenced on a NextSeq 500. During library preparation, unique molecular identifiers were attached to individual cDNA molecules so that TCRs could be counted quantitatively and reproducibly. For the original study's pipeline: A median of approximately 100,000 TCRs per sample was observed, with a range of 23,224 to 690,600. The Decombinator software suite was used to annotate the V, J and CDR3 of the TCR reads. For the PS versus PT1 abundance plots, all samples were subsampled to the same number of TCRs (28,000). Expanded TCRs were defined as absent before sensitization and observed at least eight times at the 2-week time point. TCRdb reran the public reads through fastp at Q25 and MiXCR, keeping productive beta chains. Rows with a matching CDR3 protein are joined into one entry that keeps the most common DNA and genes. The V and J calls were not made by the authors but by TCRdb's processing. The sample table lists about 30,000 distinct CDR3 sequences, approximately 5% of them with a count of one. Roughly 12% of the sample rests with the top ten.

About this clonotype: No cognate antigen has been identified for it. Base qualities are missing; no much larger clone stands one base away.

The chain employs TRBV5-1 and TRBJ2-7, and perhaps TRBD2 as D gene, on 5 matching bases. The TCR was taken from a human donor in good health. Some clones in this sample may be carry-over from other donors' samples. Sequencing was performed on whole blood. The nucleotides are TGCGCCAGCAGCTTGGCGGGATCCTACGAGCAGTACTTC. The encoded protein is CASSLAGSYEQYF.